This is a list of T cell receptor beta chains from one sample in a study of blood T cell repertoires in COVID-19. TCRdb's copy holds only in-frame clones and misses some; the assay was immunoSEQ multiplex PCR. This table has roughly 100,000 clones, about 91% appearing once. Sequences were obtained from peripheral blood. The receptors originated from a human donor with active COVID-19. The donor label of this sample is uncertain. CDR3s include the opening cysteine and the closing phenylalanine or tryptophan. D genes are given only for firm matches. Clone size is given for some rows only: seen once, a few or many times, or a class if the clone is expanded.

TRBV7-8	-	TRBJ2-2	TRBD1	CASSGRDRTLGGELFF	TGTGCCAGCAGCGGCCGGGACAGGACGCTCGGCGGGGAGCTGTTTTTT
TRBV3-1/TRBV3-2	-	TRBJ1-2	TRBD1	CASSQVTGVGYTF	TGTGCCAGCAGCCAAGTAACAGGGGTCGGCTACACCTTC
TRBV6-5	-	TRBJ1-2	TRBD1	CASSLEGGFGYTF	TGTGCCAGCAGCTTGGAAGGGGGCTTTGGCTACACCTTC
TRBV7-9	-	TRBJ1-2	-	CASSHPPPRDYGYTF	TGTGCCAGCAGCCATCCTCCCCCCCGGGACTATGGCTACACCTTC
TRBV11-1	-	TRBJ2-2	TRBD2	CASSLRLAGATGELFF	TGTGCCAGCAGCTTACGGCTAGCGGGAGCCACCGGGGAGCTGTTTTTT
TRBV24-1	-	TRBJ2-2	TRBD2	CATSGGGLAGAGELFF	TGTGCCACCAGTGGGGGGGGACTAGCGGGAGCCGGGGAGCTGTTTTTT
TRBV9	-	TRBJ2-7	-	CASSVGNRGAYEQYF	TGTGCCAGCAGCGTAGGCAATCGGGGAGCCTACGAGCAGTACTTC
TRBV4-2	once	TRBJ1-4	TRBD1	CASSQEAGTGGYEKLFF	TGTGCCAGCAGCCAAGAAGCCGGGACAGGGGGCTATGAAAAACTGTTTTTT
TRBV7-6	-	TRBJ2-1	TRBD2	CASSEEAGGPNAYNEQFF	TGTGCCAGCAGCGAAGAAGCGGGGGGGCCAAACGCCTACAATGAGCAGTTCTTC
TRBV24-1	-	TRBJ1-1	-	CATRGLQTEAFF	TGTGCCACCAGGGGTCTACAGACTGAAGCTTTCTTT
TRBV10-3	-	TRBJ2-3	TRBD1	CAISESLGQGILTDTQYF	TGTGCCATCAGTGAGTCGTTGGGACAGGGGATACTCACAGATACGCAGTATTTT
TRBV6-1	few	TRBJ2-5	-	CASSEEAGNQETQYF	TGTGCCAGCAGTGAAGAGGCGGGGAACCAAGAGACCCAGTACTTC
TRBV7-2	-	TRBJ1-6	TRBD1	CASSPRGDSYLNSPLHF	TGTGCCAGCAGCCCGCGGGGGGACAGCTACCTCAATTCACCCCTCCACTTT
TRBV10-3	-	TRBJ1-2	TRBD1	CAISESWDRGDYGYTF	TGTGCCATCAGTGAGTCGTGGGACAGGGGGGACTATGGCTACACCTTC
TRBV4-2	-	TRBJ2-1	-	CASSQDQAYNEQFF	TGTGCCAGCAGCCAAGATCAGGCCTACAATGAGCAGTTCTTC
TRBV4-3	once	TRBJ1-2	-	CASSQDAFYGYTF	TGCGCCAGCAGCCAAGATGCGTTCTATGGCTACACCTTC
TRBV29-1	-	TRBJ2-3	-	CSVLRGGSTDTQYF	TGCAGCGTTCTCCGAGGGGGTAGCACAGATACGCAGTATTTT
TRBV5-5	-	TRBJ2-2	-	CASSPEWSRQGELFF	TGTGCCAGCAGCCCCGAATGGTCGCGTCAAGGGGAGCTGTTTTTT
TRBV7-2	-	TRBJ1-5	-	CASSTTGAGASQPQHF	TGTGCCAGCAGCACCACCGGCGCGGGGGCGTCCCAGCCCCAGCATTTT
TRBV4-2	-	TRBJ2-3	-	CASSQEQGSVNTDTQYF	TGTGCCAGCAGCCAAGAGCAGGGGAGCGTCAACACAGATACGCAGTATTTT
TRBV6-4	-	TRBJ2-3	TRBD2	CASSAASGVDTQYF	TGTGCCAGCAGCGCCGCTAGCGGGGTAGATACGCAGTATTTT
TRBV28	-	TRBJ2-4	TRBD2	CASSPIGTSGEVPAKIQYF	TGTGCCAGCAGTCCTATCGGGACTAGCGGGGAGGTACCCGCTAAGATTCAGTACTTC
TRBV11-2	-	TRBJ1-1	-	CASSSPAGGTEAFF	TGTGCCAGCAGCTCCCCCGCGGGCGGGACTGAAGCTTTCTTT
TRBV5-6	-	TRBJ2-7	-	CASSSRGADYEQYF	TGTGCCAGCAGCTCCCGGGGGGCGGACTACGAGCAGTACTTC
TRBV7-3	few	TRBJ2-3	TRBD2	CASSTSAGGADTQYF	TGTGCCAGCAGCACGTCAGCGGGGGGCGCGGATACGCAGTATTTT
TRBV2	-	TRBJ2-3	TRBD2	CASSPNTSGGGPLTDTQYF	TGTGCCAGCAGTCCCAATACTAGCGGGGGGGGCCCTTTGACAGATACGCAGTATTTT
TRBV7-2	-	TRBJ2-1	TRBD2	CASSFIAGGYNEQFF	TGTGCCAGCAGCTTCATAGCGGGGGGGTACAATGAGCAGTTCTTC
TRBV4-1	-	TRBJ2-5	TRBD2	CASARGAQETQYF	TGCGCCAGCGCGCGGGGGGCCCAAGAGACCCAGTACTTC
TRBV6-4	-	TRBJ2-2	TRBD1	CASSPGTVLNTGELFF	TGTGCCAGCAGCCCAGGGACAGTCCTGAACACCGGGGAGCTGTTTTTT
TRBV11-3	-	TRBJ2-7	TRBD2	CASSSRGGLGDEQYF	TGTGCCAGCAGCTCCCGGGGGGGGCTAGGAGACGAGCAGTACTTC
TRBV24-1	-	TRBJ2-2	-	CATREQGRCRPTSGELFF	TGTGCCACCAGGGAACAGGGTAGGTGTCGGCCAACAAGCGGGGAGCTGTTTTTT
TRBV7-3	-	TRBJ1-2	-	CASSLGPRQNLNYGYTF	TGTGCCAGCAGCTTAGGCCCCAGACAGAATCTCAACTATGGCTACACCTTC
TRBV7-9	once	TRBJ2-2	-	CASSLGAGELFF	TGTGCCAGCAGCTTAGGAGCCGGGGAGCTGTTTTTT
TRBV7-9	-	TRBJ1-5	-	CASSPGVQPQHF	TGTGCCAGCAGCCCCGGGGTTCAGCCCCAGCATTTT
TRBV6-5	-	TRBJ1-1	-	CASSYGAGRDTEAFF	TGTGCCAGCAGTTACGGGGCGGGGAGAGACACTGAAGCTTTCTTT
TRBV28	-	TRBJ1-1	-	CASRPFGGGRLMNTEAFF	TGTGCCAGCAGACCATTCGGCGGGGGGCGCCTAATGAACACTGAAGCTTTCTTT
TRBV6-6	-	TRBJ1-1	-	CASSSLEWVAFF	TGTGCCAGCAGTTCCCTGGAGTGGGTAGCTTTCTTT
TRBV19	-	TRBJ1-6	TRBD1	CASSTGTAGTLHF	TGTGCCAGTAGTACAGGGACAGCCGGAACTCTCCACTTT
TRBV9	-	TRBJ2-2	-	CASQTGNTGELFF	TGTGCCAGCCAGACAGGGAACACCGGGGAGCTGTTTTTT
TRBV11-3	-	TRBJ2-5	TRBD2	CASSTGLAGQETQYF	TGTGCCAGCAGCACGGGACTAGCGGGACAAGAGACCCAGTACTTC
TRBV28	-	TRBJ2-7	TRBD1	CASSTDRGYYEQYF	TGTGCCAGCAGTACGGACAGGGGGTACTACGAGCAGTACTTC
TRBV14	once	TRBJ1-2	TRBD1	CASSQARGLGGYTF	TGTGCCAGCAGCCAAGCGAGGGGGCTCGGTGGCTACACCTTC
TRBV12-3/TRBV12-4	-	TRBJ2-7	-	CASSLSGGYEQYF	TGTGCCAGCAGTTTAAGTGGCGGCTACGAGCAGTACTTC
TRBV4-1	-	TRBJ2-7	-	CASSHPGQTYEQYF	TGCGCCAGCAGCCACCCCGGACAAACCTACGAGCAGTACTTC
TRBV4-3	-	TRBJ1-1	-	CASSQGVSTGTEAFF	TGCGCCAGCAGCCAAGGGGTTTCCACGGGCACTGAAGCTTTCTTT
TRBV9	-	TRBJ1-1	-	CASSVAPDTTEAFF	TGTGCCAGCAGCGTAGCACCAGACACGACTGAAGCTTTCTTT
TRBV7-8	-	TRBJ2-7	TRBD2	CASSLVGTTISYEQYF	TGTGCCAGCAGCTTAGTAGGGACTACAATCTCCTACGAGCAGTACTTC
TRBV7-2	-	TRBJ1-2	TRBD1	CASSDSDRVGGYTF	TGTGCCAGCAGCGATTCCGACAGGGTTGGCGGCTACACCTTC
TRBV7-2	-	TRBJ1-2	-	CASSKTQGNGYTF	TGTGCCAGCAGCAAAACCCAGGGGAACGGCTACACCTTC
TRBV24-1	-	TRBJ2-2	TRBD2	CATSQASGPLWTGELFF	TGTGCCACCAGTCAGGCTAGCGGTCCTCTTTGGACCGGGGAGCTGTTTTTT
TRBV7-9	-	TRBJ2-7	-	CASSFRDWTYEQYF	TGTGCCAGCAGCTTCCGGGACTGGACCTACGAGCAGTACTTC
TRBV19	-	TRBJ2-1	-	CASSRDREDEQFF	TGTGCCAGTAGTAGAGACAGGGAGGACGAGCAGTTCTTC
TRBV5-5	-	TRBJ1-1	-	CASSWGDTEAFF	TGTGCCAGCAGCTGGGGGGACACTGAAGCTTTCTTT
TRBV6-5	-	TRBJ1-1	-	CASSYRGGGTEAFF	TGTGCCAGCAGTTACAGGGGAGGGGGCACTGAAGCTTTCTTT